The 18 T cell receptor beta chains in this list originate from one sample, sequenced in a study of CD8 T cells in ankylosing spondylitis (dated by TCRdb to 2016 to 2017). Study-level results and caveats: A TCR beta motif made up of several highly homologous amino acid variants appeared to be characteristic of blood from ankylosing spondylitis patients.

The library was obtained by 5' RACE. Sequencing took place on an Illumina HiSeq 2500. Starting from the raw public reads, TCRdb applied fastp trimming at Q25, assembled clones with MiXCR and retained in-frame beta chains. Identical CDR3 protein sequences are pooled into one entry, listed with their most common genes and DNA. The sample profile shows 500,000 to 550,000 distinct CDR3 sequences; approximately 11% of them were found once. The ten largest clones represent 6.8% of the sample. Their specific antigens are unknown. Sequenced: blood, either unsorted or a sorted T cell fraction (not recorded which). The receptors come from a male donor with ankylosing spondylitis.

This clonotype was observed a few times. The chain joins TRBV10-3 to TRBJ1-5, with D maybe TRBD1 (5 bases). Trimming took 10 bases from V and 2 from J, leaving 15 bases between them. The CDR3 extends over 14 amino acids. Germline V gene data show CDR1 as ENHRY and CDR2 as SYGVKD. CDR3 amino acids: CASAQGLGNQPQHF. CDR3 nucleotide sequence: TGTGCCAGTGCGCAGGGACTTGGCAATCAGCCCCAGCATTTT.

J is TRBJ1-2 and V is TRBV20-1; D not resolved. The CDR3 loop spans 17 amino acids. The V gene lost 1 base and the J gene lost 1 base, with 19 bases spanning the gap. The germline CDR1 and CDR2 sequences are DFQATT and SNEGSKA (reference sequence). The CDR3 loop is CSARAPPGRKFNYGYTF. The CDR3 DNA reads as TGCAGTGCTAGAGCCCCCCCGGGGAGGAAATTTAACTATGGCTACACCTTC.

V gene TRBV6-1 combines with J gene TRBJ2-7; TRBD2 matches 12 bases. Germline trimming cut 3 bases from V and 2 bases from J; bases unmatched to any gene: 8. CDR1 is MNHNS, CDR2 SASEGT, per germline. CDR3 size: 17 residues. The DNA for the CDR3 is TGTGCCAGCAGTGACCGATCCGGACTAGCGGGAACCTACGAGCAGTACTTC. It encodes CASSDRSGLAGTYEQYF.

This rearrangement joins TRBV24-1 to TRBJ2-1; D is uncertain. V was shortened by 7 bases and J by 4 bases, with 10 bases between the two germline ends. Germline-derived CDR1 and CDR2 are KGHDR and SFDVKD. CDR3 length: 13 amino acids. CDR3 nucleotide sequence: TGTGCCACCAGGGATCTCAATTACAATGAGCAGTTCTTC. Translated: CATRDLNYNEQFF.

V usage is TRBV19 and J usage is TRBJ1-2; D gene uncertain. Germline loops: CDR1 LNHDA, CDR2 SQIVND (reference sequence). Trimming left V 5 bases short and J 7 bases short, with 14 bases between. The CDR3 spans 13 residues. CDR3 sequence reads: CASSWTDRFGYTF. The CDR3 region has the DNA TGTGCCAGTAGTTGGACGGATAGATTTGGCTACACCTTC.

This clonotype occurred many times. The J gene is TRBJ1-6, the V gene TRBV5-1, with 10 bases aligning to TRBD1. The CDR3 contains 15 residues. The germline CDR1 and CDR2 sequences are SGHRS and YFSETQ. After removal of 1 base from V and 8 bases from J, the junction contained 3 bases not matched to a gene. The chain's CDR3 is CASSLMGTGDSPLHF. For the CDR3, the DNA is TGCGCCAGCAGCTTGATGGGGACAGGGGATTCACCCCTCCACTTT.

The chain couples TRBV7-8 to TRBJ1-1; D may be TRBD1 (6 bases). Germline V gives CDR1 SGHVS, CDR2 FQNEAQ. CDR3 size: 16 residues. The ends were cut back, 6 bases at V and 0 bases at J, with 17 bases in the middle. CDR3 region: CASRKDSTRLNTEAFF. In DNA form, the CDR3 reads TGTGCCAGCAGGAAGGACAGCACACGATTGAACACTGAAGCTTTCTTT.

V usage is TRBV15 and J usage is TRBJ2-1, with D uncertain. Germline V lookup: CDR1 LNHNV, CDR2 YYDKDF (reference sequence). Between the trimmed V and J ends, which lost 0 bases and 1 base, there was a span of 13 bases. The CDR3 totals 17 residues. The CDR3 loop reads CATSRDMDWVSYNEQFF. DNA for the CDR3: TGTGCCACCAGCAGAGATATGGATTGGGTTTCCTACAATGAGCAGTTCTTC. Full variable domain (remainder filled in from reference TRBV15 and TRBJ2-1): DAMVIQNPRYQVTQFGKPVTLSCSQTLNHNVMYWYQQKSSQAPKLLFHYYDKDFNNEADTPDNFQSRRPNTSFCFLDIRSPGLGDTAMYLCATSRDMDWVSYNEQFFGPGTRLTVL.

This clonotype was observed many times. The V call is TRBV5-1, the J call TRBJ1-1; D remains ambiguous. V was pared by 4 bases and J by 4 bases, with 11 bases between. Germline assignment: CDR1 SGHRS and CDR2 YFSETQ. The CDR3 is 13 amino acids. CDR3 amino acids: CASSLELGTEAFF. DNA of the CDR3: TGCGCCAGCAGCCTGGAACTGGGCACTGAAGCTTTCTTT.

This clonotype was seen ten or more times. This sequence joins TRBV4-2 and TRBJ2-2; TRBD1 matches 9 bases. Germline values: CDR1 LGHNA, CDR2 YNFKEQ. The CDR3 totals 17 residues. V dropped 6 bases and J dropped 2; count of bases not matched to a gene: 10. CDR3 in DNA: TGTGCCAGCAGACCTAAACAGGGGGCTGCTAACACCGGGGAGCTGTTTTTT. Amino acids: CASRPKQGAANTGELFF.

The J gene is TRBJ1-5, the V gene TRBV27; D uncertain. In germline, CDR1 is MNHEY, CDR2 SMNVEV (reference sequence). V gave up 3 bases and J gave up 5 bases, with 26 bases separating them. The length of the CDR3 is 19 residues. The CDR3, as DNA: TGTGCCAGCAGTTTGATATCGCCCAGATTGGGCTTTACACATCAGCCCCAGCATTTT. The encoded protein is CASSLISPRLGFTHQPQHF.

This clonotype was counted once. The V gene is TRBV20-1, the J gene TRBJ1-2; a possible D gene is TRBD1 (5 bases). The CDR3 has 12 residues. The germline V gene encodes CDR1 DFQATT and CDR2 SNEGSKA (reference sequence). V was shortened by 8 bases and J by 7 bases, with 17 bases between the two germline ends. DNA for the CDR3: TGCAGTACTCCGCCAGGGATGACTGGCTACACCTTC. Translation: CSTPPGMTGYTF.

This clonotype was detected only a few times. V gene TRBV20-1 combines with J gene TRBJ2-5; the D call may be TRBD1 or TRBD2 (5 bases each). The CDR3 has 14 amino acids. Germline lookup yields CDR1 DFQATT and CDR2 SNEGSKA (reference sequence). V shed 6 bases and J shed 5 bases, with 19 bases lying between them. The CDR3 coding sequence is TGCAGTGCCGCCGGGGCAGGACATGGGGAGACCCAGTACTTC. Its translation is CSAAGAGHGETQYF.

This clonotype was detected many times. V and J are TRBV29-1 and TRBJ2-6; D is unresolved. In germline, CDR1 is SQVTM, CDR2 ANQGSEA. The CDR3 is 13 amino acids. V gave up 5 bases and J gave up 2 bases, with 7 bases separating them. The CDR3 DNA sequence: TGCAGCGTTACAGCAACTGGGGCCAACGTCCTGACTTTC. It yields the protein CSVTATGANVLTF.

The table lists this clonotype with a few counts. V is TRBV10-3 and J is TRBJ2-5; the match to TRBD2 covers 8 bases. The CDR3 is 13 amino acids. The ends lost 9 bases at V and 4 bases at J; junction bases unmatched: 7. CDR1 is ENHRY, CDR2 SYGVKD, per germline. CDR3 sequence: CAIAAGERETQYF. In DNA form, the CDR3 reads TGTGCCATAGCAGCGGGAGAACGAGAGACCCAGTACTTC.

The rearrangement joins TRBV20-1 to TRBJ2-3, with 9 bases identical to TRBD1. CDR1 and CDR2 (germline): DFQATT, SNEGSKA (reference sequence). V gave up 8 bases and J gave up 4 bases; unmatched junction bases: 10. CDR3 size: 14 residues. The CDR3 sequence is CSSEGQGRADTQYF. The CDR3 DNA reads TGCAGTTCAGAAGGACAGGGGAGGGCAGATACGCAGTATTTT.

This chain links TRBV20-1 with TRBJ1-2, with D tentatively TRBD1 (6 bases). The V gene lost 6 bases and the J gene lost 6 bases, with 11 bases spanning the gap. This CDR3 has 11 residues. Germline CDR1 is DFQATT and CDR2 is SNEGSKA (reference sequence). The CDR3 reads CSARTADGYTF. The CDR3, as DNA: TGCAGTGCGAGGACAGCTGATGGCTACACCTTC.

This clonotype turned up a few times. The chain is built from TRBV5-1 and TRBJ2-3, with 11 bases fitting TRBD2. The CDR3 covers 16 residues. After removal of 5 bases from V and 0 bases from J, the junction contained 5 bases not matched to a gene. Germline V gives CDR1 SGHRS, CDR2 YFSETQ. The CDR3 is CASREGLAASTDTQYF. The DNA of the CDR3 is TGCGCCAGCAGGGAGGGACTAGCGGCTAGCACAGATACGCAGTATTTT.